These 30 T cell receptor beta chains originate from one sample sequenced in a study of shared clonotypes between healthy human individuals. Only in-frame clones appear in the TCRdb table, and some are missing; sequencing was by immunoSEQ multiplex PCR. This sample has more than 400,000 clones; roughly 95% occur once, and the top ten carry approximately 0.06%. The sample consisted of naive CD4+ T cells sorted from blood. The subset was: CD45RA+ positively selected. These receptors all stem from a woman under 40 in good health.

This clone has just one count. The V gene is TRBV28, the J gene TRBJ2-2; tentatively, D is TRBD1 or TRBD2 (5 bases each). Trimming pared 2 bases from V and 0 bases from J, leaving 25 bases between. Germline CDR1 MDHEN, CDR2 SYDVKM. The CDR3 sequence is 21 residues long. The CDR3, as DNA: TGTGCCAGCAGTTTAACCTCGGGGACCAAACTGATCTCGCCGAACACCGGGGAGCTGTTTTTT. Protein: CASSLTSGTKLISPNTGELFF.

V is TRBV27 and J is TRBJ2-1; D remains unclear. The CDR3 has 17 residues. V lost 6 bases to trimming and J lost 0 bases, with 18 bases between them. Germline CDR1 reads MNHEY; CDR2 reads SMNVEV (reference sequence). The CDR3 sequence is CASSSLIGVSSYNEQFF. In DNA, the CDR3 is TGTGCCAGCAGCAGCCTCATCGGCGTGAGCTCCTACAATGAGCAGTTCTTC.

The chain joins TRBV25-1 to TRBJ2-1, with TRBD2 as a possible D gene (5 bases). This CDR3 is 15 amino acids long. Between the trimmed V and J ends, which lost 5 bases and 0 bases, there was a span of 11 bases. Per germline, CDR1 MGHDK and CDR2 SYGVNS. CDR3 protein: CASSRREDSYNEQFF. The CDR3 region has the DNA TGTGCCAGCAGTCGTCGGGAAGACTCCTACAATGAGCAGTTCTTC.

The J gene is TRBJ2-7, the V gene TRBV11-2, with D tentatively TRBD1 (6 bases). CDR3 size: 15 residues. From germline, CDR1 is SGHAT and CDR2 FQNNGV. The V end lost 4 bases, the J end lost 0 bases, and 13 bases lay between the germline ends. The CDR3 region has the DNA TGTGCCAGCAGCTCCAGGACAGTAAGCTCCTACGAGCAGTACTTC. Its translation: CASSSRTVSSYEQYF.

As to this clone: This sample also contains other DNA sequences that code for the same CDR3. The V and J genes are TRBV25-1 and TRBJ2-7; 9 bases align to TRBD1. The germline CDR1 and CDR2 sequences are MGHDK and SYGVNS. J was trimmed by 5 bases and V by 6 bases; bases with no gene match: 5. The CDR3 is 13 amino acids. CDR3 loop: CASRRQGGNEQYF. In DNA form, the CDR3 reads TGTGCCAGCAGAAGACAGGGGGGGAACGAGCAGTACTTC.

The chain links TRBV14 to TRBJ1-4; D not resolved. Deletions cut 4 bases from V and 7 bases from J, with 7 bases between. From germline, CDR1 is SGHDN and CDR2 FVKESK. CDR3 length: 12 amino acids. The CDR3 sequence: CASSRNTEKLFF. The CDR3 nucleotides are TGTGCCAGCAGCCGAAACACTGAAAAACTGTTTTTT.

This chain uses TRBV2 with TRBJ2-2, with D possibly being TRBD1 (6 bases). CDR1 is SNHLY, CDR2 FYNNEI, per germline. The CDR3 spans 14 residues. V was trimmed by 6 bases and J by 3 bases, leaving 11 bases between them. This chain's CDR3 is CASSEDRYTGELFF. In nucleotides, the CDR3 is TGTGCCAGCAGCGAGGACAGATACACCGGGGAGCTGTTTTTT.

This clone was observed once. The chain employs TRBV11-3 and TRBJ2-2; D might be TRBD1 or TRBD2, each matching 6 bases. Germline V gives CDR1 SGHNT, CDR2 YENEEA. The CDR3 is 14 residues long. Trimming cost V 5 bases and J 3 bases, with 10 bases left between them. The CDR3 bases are TGTGCCAGCAGCCGGGGGCGGGACACCGGGGAGCTGTTTTTT. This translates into CASSRGRDTGELFF.

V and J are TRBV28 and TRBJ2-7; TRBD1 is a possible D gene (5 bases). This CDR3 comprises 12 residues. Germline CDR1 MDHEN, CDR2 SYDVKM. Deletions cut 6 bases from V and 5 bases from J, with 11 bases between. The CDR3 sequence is CASSWGENEQYF. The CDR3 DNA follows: TGTGCCAGCAGCTGGGGCGAGAACGAGCAGTACTTC.

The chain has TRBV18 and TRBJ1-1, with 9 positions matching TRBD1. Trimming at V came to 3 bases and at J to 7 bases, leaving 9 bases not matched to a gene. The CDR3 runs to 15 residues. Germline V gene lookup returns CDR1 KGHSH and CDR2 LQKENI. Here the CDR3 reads CASSPYRGREGEAFF. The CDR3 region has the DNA TGTGCCAGCTCACCTTACAGGGGGCGTGAGGGTGAAGCTTTCTTT. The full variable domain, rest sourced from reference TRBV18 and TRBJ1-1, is NAGVMQNPRHLVRRRGQEARLRCSPMKGHSHVYWYRQLPEEGLKFMVYLQKENIIDESGMPKERFSAEFPKEGPSILRIQQVVRGDSAAYFCASSPYRGREGEAFFGQGTRLTVV.

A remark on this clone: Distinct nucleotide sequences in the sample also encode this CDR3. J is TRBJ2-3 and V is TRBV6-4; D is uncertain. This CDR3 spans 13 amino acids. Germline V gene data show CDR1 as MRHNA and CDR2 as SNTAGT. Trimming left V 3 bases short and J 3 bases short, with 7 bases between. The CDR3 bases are TGTGCCAGCAGTGAACAGAGTACAGATACGCAGTATTTT. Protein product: CASSEQSTDTQYF.

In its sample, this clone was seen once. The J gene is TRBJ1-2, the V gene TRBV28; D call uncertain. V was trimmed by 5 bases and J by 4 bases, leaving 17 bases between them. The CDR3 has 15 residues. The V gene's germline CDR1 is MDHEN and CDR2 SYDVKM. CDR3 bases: TGTGCCAGCAGTCCGACGGACGTGCCCGGCTATGGCTACACCTTC. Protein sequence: CASSPTDVPGYGYTF.

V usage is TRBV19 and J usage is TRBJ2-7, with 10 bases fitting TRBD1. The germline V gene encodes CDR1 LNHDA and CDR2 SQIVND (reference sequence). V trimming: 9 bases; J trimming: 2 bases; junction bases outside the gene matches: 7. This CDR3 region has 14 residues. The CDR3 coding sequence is TGTGCCAGCAATACGGGACAGGGGACCTACGAGCAGTACTTC. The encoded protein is CASNTGQGTYEQYF. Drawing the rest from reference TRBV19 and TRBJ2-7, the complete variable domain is DGGITQSPKYLFRKEGQNVTLSCEQNLNHDAMYWYRQDPGQGLRLIYYSQIVNDFQKGDIAEGYSVSREKKESFPLTVTSAQKNPTAFYLCASNTGQGTYEQYFGPGTRLTVT.

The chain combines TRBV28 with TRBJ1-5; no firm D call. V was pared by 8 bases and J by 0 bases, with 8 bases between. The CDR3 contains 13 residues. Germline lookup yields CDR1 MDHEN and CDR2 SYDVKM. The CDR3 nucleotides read TGTGCCAGCGGCCTTTATAGCAATCAGCCCCAGCATTTT. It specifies CASGLYSNQPQHF. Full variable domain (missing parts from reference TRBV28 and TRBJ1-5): DVKVTQSSRYLVKRTGEKVFLECVQDMDHENMFWYRQDPGLGLRLIYFSYDVKMKEKGDIPEGYSVSREKKERFSLILESASTNQTSMYLCASGLYSNQPQHFGDGTRLSIL.

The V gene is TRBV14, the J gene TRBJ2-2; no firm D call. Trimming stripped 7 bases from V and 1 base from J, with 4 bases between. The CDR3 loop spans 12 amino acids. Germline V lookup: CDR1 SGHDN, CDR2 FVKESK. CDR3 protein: CASKKNTGELFF. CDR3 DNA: TGTGCCAGCAAAAAGAACACCGGGGAGCTGTTTTTT. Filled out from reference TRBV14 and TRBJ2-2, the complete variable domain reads EAGVTQFPSHSVIEKGQTVTLRCDPISGHDNLYWYRRVMGKEIKFLLHFVKESKQDESGMPNNRFLAERTGGTYSTLKVQPAELEDSGVYFCASKKNTGELFFGEGSRLTVL.

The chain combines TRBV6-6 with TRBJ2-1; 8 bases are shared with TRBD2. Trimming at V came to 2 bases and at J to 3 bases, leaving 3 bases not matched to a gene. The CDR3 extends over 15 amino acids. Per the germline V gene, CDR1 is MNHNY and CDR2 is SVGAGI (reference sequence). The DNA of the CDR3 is TGTGCCAGCAGTTACGCGGCGGGAGGCTACAATGAGCAGTTCTTC. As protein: CASSYAAGGYNEQFF.

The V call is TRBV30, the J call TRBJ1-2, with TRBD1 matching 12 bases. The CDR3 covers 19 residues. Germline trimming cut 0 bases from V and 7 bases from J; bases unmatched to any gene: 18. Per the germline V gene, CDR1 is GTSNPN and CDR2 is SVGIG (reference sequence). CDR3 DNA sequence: TGTGCCTGGAGTGTACGGGTCGCGGGACAGGGGGCCACATTGGTTGGCTACACCTTC. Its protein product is CAWSVRVAGQGATLVGYTF. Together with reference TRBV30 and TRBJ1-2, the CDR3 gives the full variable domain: SQTIHQWPATLVQPVGSPLSLECTVEGTSNPNLYWYRQAAGRGLQLLFYSVGIGQISSEVPQNLSASRPQDRQFILSSKKLLLSDSGFYLCAWSVRVAGQGATLVGYTFGSGTRLTVV.

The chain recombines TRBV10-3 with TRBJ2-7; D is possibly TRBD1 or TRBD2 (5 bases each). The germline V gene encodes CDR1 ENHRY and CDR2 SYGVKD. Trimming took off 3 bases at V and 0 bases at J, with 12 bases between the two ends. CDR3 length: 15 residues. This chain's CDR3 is CAISDWDRNSYEQYF. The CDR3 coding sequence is TGTGCCATCAGTGATTGGGACCGTAACTCCTACGAGCAGTACTTC.

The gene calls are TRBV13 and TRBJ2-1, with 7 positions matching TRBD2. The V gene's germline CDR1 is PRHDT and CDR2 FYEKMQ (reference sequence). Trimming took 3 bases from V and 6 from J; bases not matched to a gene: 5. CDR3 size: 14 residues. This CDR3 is CASSLLAATNEQFF. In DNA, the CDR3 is TGTGCCAGCAGCTTGCTAGCGGCTACCAATGAGCAGTTCTTC.

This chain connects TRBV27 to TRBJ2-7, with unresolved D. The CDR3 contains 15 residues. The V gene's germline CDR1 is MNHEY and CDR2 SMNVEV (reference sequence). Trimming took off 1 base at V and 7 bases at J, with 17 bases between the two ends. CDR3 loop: CASSLLGSNSREQYF. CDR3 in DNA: TGTGCCAGCAGTTTATTGGGGTCAAATTCGAGGGAGCAGTACTTC.

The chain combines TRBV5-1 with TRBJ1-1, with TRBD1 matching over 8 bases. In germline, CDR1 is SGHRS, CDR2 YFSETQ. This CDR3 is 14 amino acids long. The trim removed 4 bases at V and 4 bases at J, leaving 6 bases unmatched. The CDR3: CASSAGGAGTEAFF. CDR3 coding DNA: TGCGCCAGCAGCGCAGGGGGCGCAGGCACTGAAGCTTTCTTT.

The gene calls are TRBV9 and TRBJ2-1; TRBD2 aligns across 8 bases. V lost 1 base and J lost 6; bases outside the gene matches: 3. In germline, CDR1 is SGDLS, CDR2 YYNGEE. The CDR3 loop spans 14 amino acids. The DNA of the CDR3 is TGTGCCAGCAGCGTACCCCTAGCGGGCAATGAGCAGTTCTTC. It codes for CASSVPLAGNEQFF.

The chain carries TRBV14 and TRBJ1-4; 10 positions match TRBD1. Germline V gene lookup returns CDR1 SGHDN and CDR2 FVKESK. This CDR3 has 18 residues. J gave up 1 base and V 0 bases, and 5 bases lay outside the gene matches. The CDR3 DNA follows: TGTGCCAGCAGCCAAGAAGGGACAGGGGCGAGAACTAATGAAAAACTGTTTTTT. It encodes CASSQEGTGARTNEKLFF.

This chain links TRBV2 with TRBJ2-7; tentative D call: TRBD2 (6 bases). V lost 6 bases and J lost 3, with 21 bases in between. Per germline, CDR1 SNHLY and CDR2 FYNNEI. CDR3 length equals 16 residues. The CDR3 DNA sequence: TGTGCCAGCAGCGCCGGGACTGTAAAGGGGATCTACGAGCAGTACTTC. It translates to CASSAGTVKGIYEQYF.

The CDR3 sequence: CASSLSGRAIDTQYF. In DNA form, the CDR3 reads TGTGCCAGCAGCCTAAGCGGGAGGGCCATAGATACGCAGTATTTT. The chain carries TRBV5-6 and TRBJ2-3, with 10 bases identical to TRBD2. V was pared by 4 bases and J by 5 bases, with 7 bases of the junction left unmatched. The CDR3 is 15 residues long. Germline CDR1 reads SGHDT; CDR2 reads YYEEEE. The full variable domain, rest sourced from reference TRBV5-6 and TRBJ2-3, is DAGVTQSPTHLIKTRGQQVTLRCSPKSGHDTVSWYQQALGQGPQFIFQYYEEEERQRGNFPDRFSGHQFPNYSSELNVNALLLGDSALYLCASSLSGRAIDTQYFGPGTRLTVL.

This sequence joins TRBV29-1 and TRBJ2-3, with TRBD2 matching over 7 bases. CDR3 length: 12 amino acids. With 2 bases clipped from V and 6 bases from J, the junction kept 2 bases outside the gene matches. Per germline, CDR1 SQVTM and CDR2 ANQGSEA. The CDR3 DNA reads TGCAGCGTTGAATGGGGGGGGGATACGCAGTATTTT. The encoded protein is CSVEWGGDTQYF.

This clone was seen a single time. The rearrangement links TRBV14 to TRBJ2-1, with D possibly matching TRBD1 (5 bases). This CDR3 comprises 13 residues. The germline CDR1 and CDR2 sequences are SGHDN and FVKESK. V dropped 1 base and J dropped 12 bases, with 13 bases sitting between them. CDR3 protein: CASSQAMQGGQFF. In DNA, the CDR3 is TGTGCCAGCAGCCAAGCAATGCAGGGTGGGCAGTTCTTC.

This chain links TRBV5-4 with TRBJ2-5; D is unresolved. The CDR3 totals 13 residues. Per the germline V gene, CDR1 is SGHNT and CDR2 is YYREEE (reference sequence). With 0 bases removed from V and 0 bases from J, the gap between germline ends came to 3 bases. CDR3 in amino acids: CASSLVNQETQYF. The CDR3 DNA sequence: TGTGCCAGCAGCTTGGTCAACCAAGAGACCCAGTACTTC.

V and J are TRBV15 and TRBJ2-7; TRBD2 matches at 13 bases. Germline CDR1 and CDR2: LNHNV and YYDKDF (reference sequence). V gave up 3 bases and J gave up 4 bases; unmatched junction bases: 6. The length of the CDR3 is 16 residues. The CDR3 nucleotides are TGTGCCACCAGCAGGGGGACTAGCGGGGCCCAGTACGAGCAGTACTTC. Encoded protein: CATSRGTSGAQYEQYF. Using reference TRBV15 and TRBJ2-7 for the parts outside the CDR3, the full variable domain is DAMVIQNPRYQVTQFGKPVTLSCSQTLNHNVMYWYQQKSSQAPKLLFHYYDKDFNNEADTPDNFQSRRPNTSFCFLDIRSPGLGDTAMYLCATSRGTSGAQYEQYFGPGTRLTVT.

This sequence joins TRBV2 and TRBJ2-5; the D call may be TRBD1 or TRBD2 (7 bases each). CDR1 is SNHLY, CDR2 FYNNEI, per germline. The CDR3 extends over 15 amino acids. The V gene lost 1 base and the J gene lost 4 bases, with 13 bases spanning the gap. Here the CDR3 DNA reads TGTGCCAGCAGTGAAGAGTCAGGGGGGGGAGAGACCCAGTACTTC. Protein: CASSEESGGGETQYF.